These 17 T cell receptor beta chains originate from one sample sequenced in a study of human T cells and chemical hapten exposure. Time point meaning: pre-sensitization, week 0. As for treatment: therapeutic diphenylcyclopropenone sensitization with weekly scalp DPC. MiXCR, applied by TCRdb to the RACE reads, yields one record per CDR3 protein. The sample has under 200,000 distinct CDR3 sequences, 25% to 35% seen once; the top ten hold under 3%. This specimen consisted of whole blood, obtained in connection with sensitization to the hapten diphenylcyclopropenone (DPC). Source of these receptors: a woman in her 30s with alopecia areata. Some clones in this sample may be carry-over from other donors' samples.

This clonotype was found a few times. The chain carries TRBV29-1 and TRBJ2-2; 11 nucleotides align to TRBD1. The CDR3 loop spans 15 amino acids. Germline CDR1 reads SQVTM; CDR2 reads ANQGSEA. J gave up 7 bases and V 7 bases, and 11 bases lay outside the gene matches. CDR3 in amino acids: CSGGRTGGENGELFF. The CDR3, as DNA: TGCAGCGGAGGACGGACAGGGGGCGAAAACGGGGAGCTGTTTTTT.

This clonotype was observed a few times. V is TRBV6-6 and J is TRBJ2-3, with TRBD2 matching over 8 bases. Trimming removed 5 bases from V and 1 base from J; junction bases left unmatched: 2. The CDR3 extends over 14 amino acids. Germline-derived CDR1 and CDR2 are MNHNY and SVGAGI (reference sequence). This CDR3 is CASSHSGGTDTQYF. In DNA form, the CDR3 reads TGTGCCAGCAGTCATAGCGGGGGCACAGATACGCAGTATTTT.

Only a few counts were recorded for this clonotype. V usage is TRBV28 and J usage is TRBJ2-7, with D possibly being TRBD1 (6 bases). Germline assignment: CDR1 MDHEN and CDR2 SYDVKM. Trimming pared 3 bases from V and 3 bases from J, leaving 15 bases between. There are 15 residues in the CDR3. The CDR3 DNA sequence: TGTGCCAGCAGTTTTCAACAGGGCGTTTACTACGAGCAGTACTTC. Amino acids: CASSFQQGVYYEQYF.

The CDR3 DNA is TGTGCCAGCAGTATCCCAGAACTAGCGGGAGAGGATACGCAGTATTTT. Its translation is CASSIPELAGEDTQYF. The chain uses TRBV28 and TRBJ2-3; 11 nucleotides align to TRBD2. The ends lost 5 bases at V and 6 bases at J; junction bases unmatched: 10. This CDR3 comprises 16 residues. CDR1 MDHEN and CDR2 SYDVKM come from the germline V gene.

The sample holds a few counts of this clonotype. The CDR3 coding sequence is TGTGCCAGCAGTTTAGACCCGGGGGAAGGCACAGATACGCAGTATTTT. Translating gives CASSLDPGEGTDTQYF. The chain uses TRBV28 and TRBJ2-3; TRBD2 might be the D (6 bases). Deletions cut 2 bases from V and 1 base from J, with 13 bases between. Germline V gene sequence: CDR1 MDHEN, CDR2 SYDVKM. The CDR3 is 16 residues long.

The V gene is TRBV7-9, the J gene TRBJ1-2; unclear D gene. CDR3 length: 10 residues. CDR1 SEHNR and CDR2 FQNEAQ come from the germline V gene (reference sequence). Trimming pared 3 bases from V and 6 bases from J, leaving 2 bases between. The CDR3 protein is CASSFDGYTF. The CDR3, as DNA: TGTGCCAGCAGCTTCGATGGCTACACCTTC.

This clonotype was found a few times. DNA for the CDR3: TGTGCCATCAGGGGTCAGCCCCAGCATTTT. This translates into CAIRGQPQHF. The chain uses TRBV24-1 and TRBJ1-5, with D possibly matching TRBD1 (6 bases). The germline CDR1 and CDR2 sequences are KGHDR and SFDVKD. CDR3 length: 10 amino acids. V lost 11 bases to trimming and J lost 6 bases, with 7 bases between them.

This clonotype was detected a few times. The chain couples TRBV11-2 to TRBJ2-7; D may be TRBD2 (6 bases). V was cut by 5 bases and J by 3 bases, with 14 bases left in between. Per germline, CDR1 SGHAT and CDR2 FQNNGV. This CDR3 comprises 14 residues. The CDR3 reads CASSRLSGGYEQYF. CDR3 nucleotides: TGTGCCAGCAGCCGCCTCTCCGGGGGCTACGAGCAGTACTTC.

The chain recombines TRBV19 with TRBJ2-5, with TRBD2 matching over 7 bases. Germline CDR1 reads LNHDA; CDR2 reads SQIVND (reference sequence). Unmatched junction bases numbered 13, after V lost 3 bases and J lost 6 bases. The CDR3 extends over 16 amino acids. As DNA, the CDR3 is TGTGCCAGTAGTATGAGGTTGCGGGAGAGGGGAAAGACCCAGTACTTC. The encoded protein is CASSMRLRERGKTQYF.

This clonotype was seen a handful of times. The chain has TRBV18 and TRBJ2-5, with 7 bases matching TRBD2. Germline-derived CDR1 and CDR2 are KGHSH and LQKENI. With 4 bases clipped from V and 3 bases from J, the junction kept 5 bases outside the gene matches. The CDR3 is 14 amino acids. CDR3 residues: CASSRTSVEETQYF. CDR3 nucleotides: TGTGCCAGCTCACGCACTAGCGTAGAAGAGACCCAGTACTTC.

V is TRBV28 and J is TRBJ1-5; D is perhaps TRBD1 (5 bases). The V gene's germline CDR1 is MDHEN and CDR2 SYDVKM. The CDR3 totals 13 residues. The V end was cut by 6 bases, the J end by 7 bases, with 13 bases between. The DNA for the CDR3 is TGTGCCAGCAGCTCTATTCGGGGCCAGCCCCAGCATTTT. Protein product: CASSSIRGQPQHF. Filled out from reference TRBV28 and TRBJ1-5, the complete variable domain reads DVKVTQSSRYLVKRTGEKVFLECVQDMDHENMFWYRQDPGLGLRLIYFSYDVKMKEKGDIPEGYSVSREKKERFSLILESASTNQTSMYLCASSSIRGQPQHFGDGTRLSIL.

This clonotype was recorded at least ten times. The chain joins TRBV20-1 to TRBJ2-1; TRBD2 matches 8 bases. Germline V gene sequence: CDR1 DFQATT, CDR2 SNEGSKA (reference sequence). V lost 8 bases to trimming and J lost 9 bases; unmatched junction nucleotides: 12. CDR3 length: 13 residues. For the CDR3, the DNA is TGCAGTTCAGTCAGCGGGGGTCCGGTTGAGCAGTTCTTC. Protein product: CSSVSGGPVEQFF.

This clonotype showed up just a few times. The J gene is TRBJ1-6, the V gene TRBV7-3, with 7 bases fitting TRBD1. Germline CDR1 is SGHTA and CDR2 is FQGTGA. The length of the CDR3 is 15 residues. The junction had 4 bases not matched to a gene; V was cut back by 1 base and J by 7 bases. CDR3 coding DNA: TGTGCCAGCAGCTTAATGACAGGGAACAATTCACCCCTCCACTTT. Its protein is CASSLMTGNNSPLHF.

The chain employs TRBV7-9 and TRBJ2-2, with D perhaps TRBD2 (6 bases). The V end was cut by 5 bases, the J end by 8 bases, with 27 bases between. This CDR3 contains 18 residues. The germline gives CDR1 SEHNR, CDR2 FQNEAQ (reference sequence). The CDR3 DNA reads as TGTGCCAGCAGCCCACGATTTGGGACTCCCATCCCTCTGGGGGAGCTGTTTTTT. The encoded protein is CASSPRFGTPIPLGELFF.

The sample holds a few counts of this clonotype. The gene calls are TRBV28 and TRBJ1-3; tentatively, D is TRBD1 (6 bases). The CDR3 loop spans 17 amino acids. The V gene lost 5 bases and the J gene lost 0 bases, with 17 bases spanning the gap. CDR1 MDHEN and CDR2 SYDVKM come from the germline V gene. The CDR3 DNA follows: TGTGCCAGCAGTCAACGGACAGCCGCCTACTCTGGAAACACCATATATTTT. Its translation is CASSQRTAAYSGNTIYF.

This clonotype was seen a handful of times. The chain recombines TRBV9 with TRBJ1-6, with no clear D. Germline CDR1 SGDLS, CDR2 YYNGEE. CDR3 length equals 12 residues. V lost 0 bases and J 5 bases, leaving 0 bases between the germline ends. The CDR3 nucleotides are TGTGCCAGCAGCGTAGATAATTCACCCCTCCACTTT. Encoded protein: CASSVDNSPLHF. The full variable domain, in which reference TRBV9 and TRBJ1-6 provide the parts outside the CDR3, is DSGVTQTPKHLITATGQRVTLRCSPRSGDLSVYWYQQSLDQGLQFLIQYYNGEERAKGNILERFSAQQFPDLHSELNLSSLELGDSALYFCASSVDNSPLHFGNGTRLTVT.

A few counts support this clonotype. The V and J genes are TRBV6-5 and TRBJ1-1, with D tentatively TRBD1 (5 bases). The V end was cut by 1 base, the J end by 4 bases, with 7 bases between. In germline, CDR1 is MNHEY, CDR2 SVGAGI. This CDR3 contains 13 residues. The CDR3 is CASSYYGGTEAFF. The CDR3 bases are TGTGCCAGCAGTTACTACGGGGGCACTGAAGCTTTCTTT.